This record concerns one TCR beta chain sequence. The CDR3 has 13 amino acids. Looked up from germline, CDR1 is MDHEN and CDR2 is SYDVKM. Trimming shortened V by 3 bases and J by 4 bases, and 9 bases separated the two germline ends. The method was immunoSEQ multiplex PCR; TCRdb's version includes in-frame clones alone and lacks a portion of them. The sample holds fewer than 400,000 clones; about 88% are singletons and the top ten take under 2%. The source of the sample is a study of Ad26.COV2.S vaccination and SARS-CoV-2 variants. Sample treatment: some 19 received Ad26.COV2.S at low or high dose, single or two shots; 5 received placebo; per-sample allocation not given. Sampling was performed 63 days after the first vaccine or placebo injection.

The chain recombines TRBV28 with TRBJ1-2; D remains unclear. This TCR came from a person aged 18 to 59 who received the Ad26.COV2.S COVID-19 vaccine or a placebo. The material sequenced was peripheral blood, taken in a trial of Ad26.COV2.S vaccine versus placebo. The CDR3 DNA follows: TGTGCCAGCAGTTTTAGGTCCTTCTATGGCTACACCTTC. It translates to CASSFRSFYGYTF.